Listed below are T cell receptor beta chains from one sample, sequenced in a study of T-cell reconstitution after alpha-beta-depleted transplantation in children. TCRdb used MiXCR to reprocess the PCR reads, holding one entry per CDR3 protein. This table has about 140,000 distinct CDR3 sequences, more than 8% appearing once. Sequenced material: PBMCs, mostly from graft donor cells, taken 180 days after TCRalphabeta/CD19-depleted stem cell transplant. The origin of the receptors is a female patient younger than 10 who had a stem cell transplant for congenital amegakaryocytic thrombocytopenia, so the T cells may come from the graft donor. Both conserved end residues are part of each CDR3. The order of the fields is V gene, clone size, D gene, J gene, CDR3 protein, CDR3 DNA. D genes are given only for firm matches. Rows give clone size only sometimes, using once, few, many, or a class for an expanded clone.

V gene: TRBV11-2
clone size: few
D gene: .
J gene: TRBJ2-1
CDR3 protein: CARGVADQAKYSYNEQFF
CDR3 DNA: TGTGCCAGGGGGGTTGCGGACCAAGCCAAATACTCCTACAATGAGCAGTTCTTC

V gene: TRBV7-6
clone size: many
D gene: .
J gene: TRBJ2-3
CDR3 protein: CASSSSRILTSTDTQYF
CDR3 DNA: TGTGCCAGCAGCTCCTCTAGAATTCTAACTAGCACAGATACGCAGTATTTT

V gene: TRBV20-1
clone size: many
D gene: .
J gene: TRBJ2-1
CDR3 protein: CSARGGYNEQFF
CDR3 DNA: TGCAGTGCTAGAGGGGGGTACAATGAGCAGTTCTTC

V gene: TRBV19
clone size: few
D gene: .
J gene: TRBJ2-1
CDR3 protein: CASSRDHTRRYNEQFF
CDR3 DNA: TGTGCCAGTAGTAGGGACCATACGAGGCGCTACAATGAGCAGTTCTTC

V gene: TRBV5-1
clone size: many
D gene: .
J gene: TRBJ1-2
CDR3 protein: CASSLAGNDGYTF
CDR3 DNA: TGCGCCAGCAGCTTGGCAGGAAATGATGGCTACACCTTC

V gene: TRBV5-1
clone size: .
D gene: .
J gene: TRBJ2-5
CDR3 protein: CASSLGGGGGGETQYF
CDR3 DNA: TGCGCCAGCAGCTTGGGAGGCGGCGGTGGGGGAGAGACCCAGTACTTC

V gene: TRBV20-1
clone size: many
D gene: .
J gene: TRBJ2-7
CDR3 protein: CSAAPRGREQYF
CDR3 DNA: TGCAGTGCAGCACCCAGGGGACGCGAGCAGTACTTC

V gene: TRBV4-3
clone size: .
D gene: TRBD1
J gene: TRBJ2-5
CDR3 protein: CASSQGGPGQGGETQYF
CDR3 DNA: TGCGCCAGCAGCCAAGGGGGCCCGGGACAGGGGGGAGAGACCCAGTACTTC

V gene: TRBV24-1
clone size: many
D gene: TRBD1
J gene: TRBJ2-3
CDR3 protein: CATSDLSAGTGTDTQYF
CDR3 DNA: TGTGCCACCAGTGATTTATCGGCGGGGACAGGGACTGATACGCAGTATTTT

V gene: TRBV20-1
clone size: many
D gene: .
J gene: TRBJ2-7
CDR3 protein: CSASSSWYEQYF
CDR3 DNA: TGCAGTGCTAGTTCGTCCTGGTACGAGCAGTACTTC

V gene: TRBV20-1
clone size: many
D gene: .
J gene: TRBJ1-4
CDR3 protein: CSAKRNSLNEKLFF
CDR3 DNA: TGCAGTGCTAAGAGGAACAGCCTTAATGAAAAACTGTTTTTT

V gene: TRBV7-9
clone size: .
D gene: .
J gene: TRBJ1-4
CDR3 protein: CASSDDPSTNEKLFF
CDR3 DNA: TGTGCCAGCAGTGACGACCCGTCAACTAATGAAAAACTGTTTTTT

V gene: TRBV27
clone size: many
D gene: .
J gene: TRBJ2-1
CDR3 protein: CASYPSSGFSYNEQFF
CDR3 DNA: TGTGCCAGTTACCCGAGTAGCGGATTCTCCTACAATGAGCAGTTCTTC

V gene: TRBV18
clone size: few
D gene: TRBD1
J gene: TRBJ2-7
CDR3 protein: CASSPGTASYEQYF
CDR3 DNA: TGTGCCAGCTCCCCCGGGACAGCCTCCTACGAGCAGTACTTC

V gene: TRBV20-1
clone size: .
D gene: TRBD1
J gene: TRBJ1-2
CDR3 protein: CSAQGANYGYTF
CDR3 DNA: TGCAGTGCTCAGGGGGCTAACTATGGCTACACCTTC

V gene: TRBV28
clone size: few
D gene: .
J gene: TRBJ1-5
CDR3 protein: CASSSGSNQPQHF
CDR3 DNA: TGTGCCAGCAGTTCTGGTAGCAATCAGCCCCAGCATTTT

V gene: TRBV28
clone size: many
D gene: .
J gene: TRBJ2-7
CDR3 protein: CASSSGLSYEQYF
CDR3 DNA: TGTGCCAGCAGCTCCGGGCTCTCCTACGAGCAGTACTTC

V gene: TRBV20-1
clone size: many
D gene: .
J gene: TRBJ2-3
CDR3 protein: CSARGGGGFTDTQYF
CDR3 DNA: TGCAGTGCGCGGGGTGGAGGGGGCTTCACAGATACGCAGTATTTT

V gene: TRBV3-1
clone size: many
D gene: TRBD2
J gene: TRBJ2-5
CDR3 protein: CASSQGLAGVETQYF
CDR3 DNA: TGTGCCAGCAGCCAGGGACTAGCGGGAGTTGAGACCCAGTACTTC

V gene: TRBV11-2
clone size: many
D gene: .
J gene: TRBJ1-3
CDR3 protein: CASSFDGNTIYF
CDR3 DNA: TGTGCCAGCAGCTTCGATGGAAACACCATATATTTT

V gene: TRBV6-5
clone size: many
D gene: .
J gene: TRBJ2-2
CDR3 protein: CASSYVGHSNTGELFF
CDR3 DNA: TGTGCCAGCAGTTACGTGGGACACTCGAACACCGGGGAGCTGTTTTTT

V gene: TRBV7-9
clone size: .
D gene: .
J gene: TRBJ2-1
CDR3 protein: CASTPRPYNEQFF
CDR3 DNA: TGTGCCAGCACCCCAAGGCCCTACAATGAGCAGTTCTTC

V gene: TRBV27
clone size: .
D gene: .
J gene: TRBJ1-1
CDR3 protein: CASRTFGNPSNTEAFF
CDR3 DNA: TGTGCCAGCCGTACTTTCGGGAATCCCTCGAACACTGAAGCTTTCTTT

V gene: TRBV28
clone size: .
D gene: .
J gene: TRBJ2-7
CDR3 protein: CASRYKSPPYEQYF
CDR3 DNA: TGTGCCAGCAGGTACAAATCACCACCTTACGAGCAGTACTTC

V gene: TRBV7-8
clone size: many
D gene: TRBD1
J gene: TRBJ2-3
CDR3 protein: CASSLYPGTGGTDTQYF
CDR3 DNA: TGTGCCAGCAGCTTATATCCCGGGACAGGAGGGACAGATACGCAGTATTTT

V gene: TRBV5-1
clone size: .
D gene: .
J gene: TRBJ2-5
CDR3 protein: CASSLESGLRETQYF
CDR3 DNA: TGCGCCAGCAGCTTGGAGTCGGGCCTCAGGGAGACCCAGTACTTC

V gene: TRBV11-1
clone size: .
D gene: TRBD1
J gene: TRBJ1-2
CDR3 protein: CASSPNSGQGARSSGYTF
CDR3 DNA: TGTGCCAGCAGCCCGAACTCAGGACAGGGGGCGAGGTCTTCTGGCTACACCTTC

V gene: TRBV12-3/TRBV12-4
clone size: many
D gene: TRBD2
J gene: TRBJ2-3
CDR3 protein: CASSTPLAGGPIDTQYF
CDR3 DNA: TGTGCCAGCAGTACCCCCTTAGCGGGAGGGCCAATAGATACGCAGTATTTT

V gene: TRBV25-1
clone size: many
D gene: .
J gene: TRBJ1-1
CDR3 protein: CASAGQTNTEAFF
CDR3 DNA: TGTGCCAGCGCAGGACAGACGAACACTGAAGCTTTCTTT

V gene: TRBV12-3/TRBV12-4
clone size: many
D gene: .
J gene: TRBJ2-7
CDR3 protein: CASSLMAFYEQYF
CDR3 DNA: TGTGCCAGCAGTTTAATGGCCTTCTACGAGCAGTACTTC

V gene: TRBV12-3/TRBV12-4
clone size: many
D gene: TRBD1
J gene: TRBJ2-1
CDR3 protein: CASSSQGTQRDNEQFF
CDR3 DNA: TGTGCCAGCAGTTCACAGGGGACCCAGCGCGACAATGAGCAGTTCTTC

V gene: TRBV18
clone size: many
D gene: .
J gene: TRBJ2-3
CDR3 protein: CASSPPGVADTQYF
CDR3 DNA: TGTGCCAGCTCACCACCGGGGGTGGCAGATACGCAGTATTTT

V gene: TRBV4-2
clone size: many
D gene: .
J gene: TRBJ2-3
CDR3 protein: CASSQSIPTDTQYF
CDR3 DNA: TGTGCCAGCAGCCAATCTATACCCACAGATACGCAGTATTTT

V gene: TRBV3-1
clone size: few
D gene: TRBD2
J gene: TRBJ2-1
CDR3 protein: CASSQVGLAGRGQFF
CDR3 DNA: TGTGCCAGCAGCCAAGTAGGACTAGCGGGGAGGGGGCAGTTCTTC

V gene: TRBV5-6
clone size: many
D gene: .
J gene: TRBJ2-3
CDR3 protein: CASSWGTQGFADTQYF
CDR3 DNA: TGTGCCAGCAGCTGGGGGACCCAAGGGTTTGCAGATACGCAGTATTTT

V gene: TRBV5-1
clone size: few
D gene: TRBD2
J gene: TRBJ2-2
CDR3 protein: CASRGTGGDTGELFF
CDR3 DNA: TGCGCCAGCAGAGGAACGGGAGGGGACACCGGGGAGCTGTTTTTT

V gene: TRBV20-1
clone size: few
D gene: TRBD2
J gene: TRBJ2-7
CDR3 protein: CSARKTSGGHEQYF
CDR3 DNA: TGCAGTGCTAGAAAAACTAGCGGGGGCCACGAGCAGTACTTC

V gene: TRBV5-1
clone size: .
D gene: TRBD1
J gene: TRBJ2-3
CDR3 protein: CASSPDRDTDTQYF
CDR3 DNA: TGCGCCAGCAGCCCCGACAGGGACACAGATACGCAGTATTTT

V gene: TRBV7-2
clone size: many
D gene: TRBD2
J gene: TRBJ2-2
CDR3 protein: CASSLIAGDTGELFF
CDR3 DNA: TGTGCCAGCAGCTTAATCGCGGGAGACACCGGGGAGCTGTTTTTT

V gene: TRBV27
clone size: many
D gene: TRBD1
J gene: TRBJ1-5
CDR3 protein: CASSRTGWYNQPQHF
CDR3 DNA: TGTGCCAGCAGTAGGACAGGGTGGTACAATCAGCCCCAGCATTTT

V gene: TRBV10-3
clone size: many
D gene: TRBD1
J gene: TRBJ2-5
CDR3 protein: CAISRDRDQETQYF
CDR3 DNA: TGTGCCATCAGCCGAGACAGGGACCAAGAGACCCAGTACTTC

V gene: TRBV5-1
clone size: many
D gene: .
J gene: TRBJ1-1
CDR3 protein: CASSLVGGGNTEAFF
CDR3 DNA: TGCGCCAGCAGCTTGGTAGGGGGTGGAAACACTGAAGCTTTCTTT

V gene: TRBV6-2/TRBV6-3
clone size: few
D gene: .
J gene: TRBJ2-2
CDR3 protein: CASTQTGPNTGELFF
CDR3 DNA: TGTGCCAGCACCCAGACGGGTCCGAACACCGGGGAGCTGTTTTTT

V gene: TRBV20-1
clone size: many
D gene: .
J gene: TRBJ2-1
CDR3 protein: CSANRPLSNEQFF
CDR3 DNA: TGCAGTGCCAACAGACCCCTCTCTAATGAGCAGTTCTTC

V gene: TRBV11-2
clone size: many
D gene: TRBD1
J gene: TRBJ2-7
CDR3 protein: CASSPPPGQGTYEQYF
CDR3 DNA: TGTGCCAGCAGCCCTCCACCGGGACAGGGAACCTACGAGCAGTACTTC

V gene: TRBV7-9
clone size: .
D gene: TRBD2
J gene: TRBJ2-7
CDR3 protein: CASSSTSGSPEQYF
CDR3 DNA: TGTGCCAGCAGCTCGACTAGCGGGAGCCCCGAGCAGTACTTC

V gene: TRBV20-1
clone size: few
D gene: TRBD1
J gene: TRBJ1-5
CDR3 protein: CSASGTGDQPQHF
CDR3 DNA: TGCAGTGCTAGCGGGACAGGGGATCAGCCCCAGCATTTT

V gene: TRBV12-3/TRBV12-4
clone size: few
D gene: .
J gene: TRBJ2-7
CDR3 protein: CASSFGTTAYEQYF
CDR3 DNA: TGTGCCAGCAGTTTCGGGACAACGGCCTACGAGCAGTACTTC

V gene: TRBV9
clone size: many
D gene: .
J gene: TRBJ2-2
CDR3 protein: CASSVEAGELFF
CDR3 DNA: TGTGCCAGCAGCGTAGAGGCCGGGGAGCTGTTTTTT

V gene: TRBV12-5
clone size: many
D gene: TRBD1
J gene: TRBJ2-7
CDR3 protein: CASGFKGQGPYEQYF
CDR3 DNA: TGTGCTAGTGGTTTTAAGGGACAGGGGCCCTACGAGCAGTACTTC

V gene: TRBV4-1
clone size: many
D gene: .
J gene: TRBJ2-5
CDR3 protein: CASSQVEFGVLQETQYF
CDR3 DNA: TGCGCCAGCAGCCAAGTAGAATTTGGAGTCCTCCAAGAGACCCAGTACTTC

V gene: TRBV15
clone size: few
D gene: TRBD2
J gene: TRBJ2-2
CDR3 protein: CATSRDKSSGYTGELFF
CDR3 DNA: TGTGCCACCAGCAGAGATAAATCTAGCGGATACACCGGGGAGCTGTTTTTT

V gene: TRBV7-2
clone size: many
D gene: .
J gene: TRBJ2-3
CDR3 protein: CASSLRCPGSTDTQYF
CDR3 DNA: TGTGCCAGCAGCTTAAGGTGCCCGGGAAGCACAGATACGCAGTATTTT

V gene: TRBV5-1
clone size: .
D gene: .
J gene: TRBJ2-2
CDR3 protein: CASSLFPPGELFF
CDR3 DNA: TGCGCCAGCAGCTTGTTCCCTCCCGGGGAGCTGTTTTTT

V gene: TRBV25-1
clone size: many
D gene: .
J gene: TRBJ2-7
CDR3 protein: CASSELDKDYEQYF
CDR3 DNA: TGTGCCAGCAGTGAATTGGACAAGGACTACGAGCAGTACTTC

V gene: TRBV7-9
clone size: .
D gene: TRBD2
J gene: TRBJ2-3
CDR3 protein: CASSLRSGRTDTQYF
CDR3 DNA: TGTGCCAGCAGCTTACGGAGCGGGAGGACAGATACGCAGTATTTT

V gene: TRBV10-3
clone size: .
D gene: .
J gene: TRBJ1-2
CDR3 protein: CAISLRENYGYTF
CDR3 DNA: TGTGCCATCAGTCTCCGGGAAAACTATGGCTACACCTTT